The 13 T cell receptor beta chains in this list originate from one sample, sequenced in a study of T cell repertoires in cytomegalovirus infection. TCRdb reprocessed the reads with MiXCR, giving one entry per CDR3 protein. The sample has approximately 990,000 distinct CDR3 sequences, roughly 30% seen once. Their antigens remain unidentified. The sample was cultured CD8+ T cells from PBMCs, taken from culture after CMV antigen stimulation. The source of these receptors is a human donor in good health (CMV status not recorded). Some clones in this sample may be carry-over from other donors' samples.

The CDR3 DNA reads as TGCAGTGCTAGAGATAACCTGTGGGATGAGCAGTTCTTC. Its protein is CSARDNLWDEQFF. The V and J genes are TRBV20-1 and TRBJ2-1; D ambiguous. This CDR3 region has 13 residues. Germline CDR1 is DFQATT and CDR2 is SNEGSKA (reference sequence). Trimming removed 0 bases at V and 8 bases at J, with 11 bases between.

This clonotype was seen a few times. This chain joins TRBV29-1 and TRBJ2-1; 8 nucleotides match TRBD2. The V segment lost 4 bases and the J segment 3 bases; nucleotides outside the gene matches: 5. CDR1 SQVTM and CDR2 ANQGSEA come from the germline V gene. The CDR3 spans 14 residues. In DNA form, the CDR3 reads TGCAGCGTTGTATCTAGCGGGTTCTACAATGAGCAGTTCTTC. Protein: CSVVSSGFYNEQFF.

The chain links TRBV25-1 to TRBJ2-3; tentatively, D is TRBD2 (5 bases). CDR1 and CDR2 (germline): MGHDK, SYGVNS. Trimming cost V 4 bases and J 5 bases, with 31 bases left between them. The CDR3 contains 20 residues. Here the CDR3 DNA reads TGTGCCAGCAGTGGTACTAGGGTCTTCGAAGGGCGGCGGTTAATAGATACGCAGTATTTT. It yields the protein CASSGTRVFEGRRLIDTQYF.

This chain connects TRBV5-1 to TRBJ1-5; 7 bases are shared with TRBD1. The CDR3 contains 16 residues. Germline V gene data show CDR1 as SGHRS and CDR2 as YFSETQ. V dropped 4 bases and J dropped 0; count of bases not matched to a gene: 7. The CDR3 reads CASSPSTGHSNQPQHF. In DNA, the CDR3 is TGCGCCAGCAGCCCATCGACAGGGCATAGCAATCAGCCCCAGCATTTT. Using reference TRBV5-1 and TRBJ1-5 for the parts outside the CDR3, the full variable domain is KAGVTQTPRYLIKTRGQQVTLSCSPISGHRSVSWYQQTPGQGLQFLFEYFSETQRNKGNFPGRFSGRQFSNSRSEMNVSTLELGDSALYLCASSPSTGHSNQPQHFGDGTRLSIL.

A note on this clonotype: This could be a read error, since a much larger clone is one nucleotide away. The gene calls are TRBV7-2 and TRBJ2-1; no definite D call. The germline V gene encodes CDR1 SGHTA and CDR2 FQGNSA. The CDR3 totals 14 residues. CDR3 protein: CANSLEARNNEQFF. CDR3 nucleotides: TGTGCCAACAGCTTAGAAGCGAGGAACAATGAGCAGTTCTTC.

The rearrangement joins TRBV5-1 to TRBJ2-1; D is tentatively TRBD1 or TRBD2 (5 bases each). Germline lookup yields CDR1 SGHRS and CDR2 YFSETQ. V was cut by 5 bases and J by 3 bases, with 21 bases left in between. This CDR3 is built from 17 residues. This CDR3 is CASSHPAGRDLYNEQFF. In nucleotides, the CDR3 is TGCGCCAGCAGTCATCCAGCAGGCAGGGACCTCTACAATGAGCAGTTCTTC.

The sample holds a few counts of this clonotype. In nucleotides, the CDR3 is TGCGCCAGCAGCTTTAACGTCGGACACAACACCGGGGAGCTGTTTTTT. Its protein product is CASSFNVGHNTGELFF. This rearrangement joins TRBV5-1 to TRBJ2-2; TRBD1 is a possible D gene (5 bases). Deletions cut 2 bases from V and 2 bases from J, with 13 bases between. Germline V CDR1 and CDR2: SGHRS, YFSETQ. CDR3 size: 16 residues. The whole variable domain, filled in from reference TRBV5-1 and TRBJ2-2, reads KAGVTQTPRYLIKTRGQQVTLSCSPISGHRSVSWYQQTPGQGLQFLFEYFSETQRNKGNFPGRFSGRQFSNSRSEMNVSTLELGDSALYLCASSFNVGHNTGELFFGEGSRLTVL.

The J gene is TRBJ2-7, the V gene TRBV27; no definite D call. Germline V gives CDR1 MNHEY, CDR2 SMNVEV (reference sequence). V lost 5 bases and J lost 5, with 13 bases in between. This CDR3 is built from 13 residues. CDR3 residues: CASSPLPLDEQYF. In DNA, the CDR3 is TGTGCCAGCAGTCCCTTACCCCTCGACGAGCAGTACTTC.

J is TRBJ1-3 and V is TRBV4-2; D may be TRBD1 (6 bases). The length of the CDR3 is 14 residues. V was clipped by 3 bases and J by 2 bases, with 8 bases between them. The germline CDR1 and CDR2 sequences are LGHNA and YNFKEQ. The chain's CDR3 is CASSHGGTGNTIYF. The CDR3 DNA sequence: TGTGCCAGCAGCCACGGGGGCACTGGAAACACCATATATTTT.

This clonotype has a count of ten or more. This chain joins TRBV7-9 and TRBJ2-2, with D unresolved. Germline lookup yields CDR1 SEHNR and CDR2 FQNEAQ (reference sequence). V was pared by 4 bases and J by 0 bases, with 9 bases between. This CDR3 is built from 15 residues. The CDR3 protein is CASSSMTTNTGELFF. In nucleotides, the CDR3 is TGTGCCAGCAGCTCAATGACCACGAACACCGGGGAGCTGTTTTTT.

Worth noting for this clonotype: A much more abundant neighbour one base away suggests this may be a read error. The chain carries TRBV7-8 and TRBJ2-1, with D possibly being TRBD2 (5 bases). The length of the CDR3 is 15 residues. Trimming cost V 5 bases and J 5 bases, with 16 bases left between them. Germline CDR1 reads SGHVS; CDR2 reads FQNEAQ. CDR3 DNA sequence: TGTGCCAGCAGCCAGCAGGAGGCCGCCGACAATGAGCAGTTCTTC. It specifies CASSQQEAADNEQFF.

The sample holds a few counts of this clonotype. The chain recombines TRBV6-5 with TRBJ2-3, with D maybe TRBD2 (5 bases). Trimming took 0 bases from V and 2 from J, leaving 15 bases between them. The germline CDR1 and CDR2 sequences are MNHEY and SVGAGI. This CDR3 contains 17 residues. Here the CDR3 DNA reads TGTGCCAGCAGTTACTCAGAGGGTACACGAGACACAGATACGCAGTATTTT. This translates into CASSYSEGTRDTDTQYF.

The CDR3 sequence: CASSLVEAGGQETQYF. The CDR3 region has the DNA TGTGCCAGCAGTTTAGTCGAGGCGGGGGGGCAAGAGACCCAGTACTTC. The V and J genes are TRBV12-3 or TRBV12-4 and TRBJ2-5, with TRBD2 matching over 9 bases. The CDR3 contains 16 residues. V was pared by 1 base and J by 2 bases, with 5 bases of the junction left unmatched.